The 14 T cell receptor beta chains listed next were all sequenced from one sample in a study of T cell repertoires in cytomegalovirus infection. TCRdb re-analysed the reads in MiXCR, keeping a single row per CDR3 protein. The profile shows 350,000 to 550,000 distinct CDR3 sequences, approximately 31% of them singletons. Sequenced material: PBMCs. The source is a human donor in good health (CMV status not recorded). Some clones in this sample may be carry-over from other donors' samples.

A remark on this clonotype: Mismatch with germline at one junction end may stem from a read error. The rearrangement joins TRBV7-6 to TRBJ1-1, with D hard to call. The CDR3 length is 14 residues. CDR1 and CDR2 (germline): SGHVS, FNYEAQ. CDR3 amino acids: CASILAADWSEALF. The CDR3 DNA is TGTGCCAGCATCTTAGCAGCAGACTGGTCCGAAGCTTTGTTT.

The CDR3 reads CASSPRTGPLHEQYF. In DNA form, the CDR3 reads TGTGCCAGCTCACCCCGGACAGGTCCCCTTCACGAGCAGTACTTC. The genes are TRBV18 and TRBJ2-7, with 7 nucleotides matching TRBD1. From germline, CDR1 is KGHSH and CDR2 LQKENI. Germline trimming cut 3 bases from V and 5 bases from J; bases unmatched to any gene: 10. This CDR3 has 15 residues.

There are many counts of this clonotype. The V call is TRBV7-6, the J call TRBJ2-2; D is unresolved. V lost 3 bases and J 6 bases, leaving 8 bases between the germline ends. The CDR3 sequence is 13 residues long. Germline V gene sequence: CDR1 SGHVS, CDR2 FNYEAQ. CDR3 protein: CASSLILPGELFF. The CDR3 DNA sequence: TGTGCCAGCAGCTTGATACTTCCCGGGGAGCTGTTTTTT.

This clonotype was seen ten or more times. The V call is TRBV7-2, the J call TRBJ2-7; no reliable D call. The CDR3 has 13 residues. Germline lookup yields CDR1 SGHTA and CDR2 FQGNSA. V lost 1 base and J lost 2, with 6 bases in between. CDR3 region: CASSLVEAYEQYF. Written as DNA, the CDR3 is TGTGCCAGCAGCTTAGTGGAAGCCTACGAGCAGTACTTC.

There are many counts of this clonotype. The chain joins TRBV28 to TRBJ1-1; D is unresolved. With 6 bases removed from V and 3 bases from J, the gap between germline ends came to 17 bases. CDR1 MDHEN and CDR2 SYDVKM come from the germline V gene. This CDR3 spans 15 amino acids. The CDR3 sequence: CASRPKDLDDTEAFF. The CDR3 DNA reads as TGTGCCAGCAGGCCTAAAGATTTGGACGACACTGAAGCTTTCTTT.

This chain connects TRBV18 to TRBJ2-5; TRBD1 matches at 7 bases. The length of the CDR3 is 13 residues. J was trimmed by 3 bases and V by 5 bases; bases with no gene match: 3. Germline CDR1 is KGHSH and CDR2 is LQKENI. The CDR3 DNA reads as TGTGCCAGCTCATCTGGACAGGAAGAGACCCAGTACTTC. Protein sequence: CASSSGQEETQYF.

The chain joins TRBV5-1 to TRBJ2-1; D unclear. This CDR3 contains 14 residues. Between the trimmed V and J ends, which lost 0 bases and 7 bases, there was a span of 11 bases. Per the germline V gene, CDR1 is SGHRS and CDR2 is YFSETQ. The CDR3 nucleotides are TGCGCCAGCAGCTTGGGACCGCCACTGAATGAGCAGTTCTTC. Encoded protein: CASSLGPPLNEQFF.

The table lists this clonotype with a count of one. The rearrangement joins TRBV27 to TRBJ2-6, with D unresolved. V gave up 5 bases and J gave up 0 bases, with 8 bases separating them. This CDR3 contains 15 residues. CDR1 and CDR2 (germline): MNHEY, SMNVEV (reference sequence). The CDR3 protein is CASSRLLSGANVLTF. The CDR3 DNA is TGTGCCAGCAGTCGACTCCTCTCTGGGGCCAACGTCCTGACTTTC.

At least ten counts were recorded for this clonotype. The V call is TRBV7-8, the J call TRBJ2-2; D uncertain. The CDR3 covers 15 residues. Trimming left V 5 bases short and J 0 bases short, with 10 bases between. CDR1 is SGHVS, CDR2 FQNEAQ, per germline. CDR3 coding DNA: TGTGCCAGCAGCCGCCAGACCCCGAACACCGGGGAGCTGTTTTTT. Protein: CASSRQTPNTGELFF.

As concerns this clonotype: A single base separates this from a much larger clone, so it may be a read error. The CDR3 carries no conserved terminal phenylalanine or tryptophan, so it likely arises from a read error. The CDR3 DNA is TGTGCCAGCAGGCCGGACTCTTATGGCTACACCGTC. It yields the protein CASRPDSYGYTV. The rearrangement joins TRBV6-2 or TRBV6-3 to TRBJ1-2; D is ambiguous. The CDR3 contains 12 residues. Trimming pared 6 bases from V and 5 bases from J, leaving 10 bases between. Germline values: CDR1 MNHEY, CDR2 SVGEGT.

The chain couples TRBV20-1 to TRBJ1-2; TRBD1 agrees at 8 bases. The CDR3 spans 13 residues. In germline, CDR1 is DFQATT, CDR2 SNEGSKA (reference sequence). V was clipped by 1 base and J by 6 bases; unmatched bases: 4. DNA of the CDR3: TGCAGTGCTAGAGTACAGGGGGAGGATGGCTACACCTTC. This translates into CSARVQGEDGYTF.

This clonotype has more than one count but fewer than ten. The chain links TRBV27 to TRBJ2-5; possibly TRBD1 for D (6 bases). The germline V and J ends were trimmed by 6 bases and 1 base, with 15 bases remaining between them. CDR3 length: 15 residues. Looked up from germline, CDR1 is MNHEY and CDR2 is SMNVEV (reference sequence). CDR3 in amino acids: CASSVSDRIQETQYF. In nucleotides, the CDR3 is TGTGCCAGCAGCGTCAGTGACAGGATCCAAGAGACCCAGTACTTC.

This clonotype was detected only a few times. V is TRBV4-1 and J is TRBJ2-2; D is ambiguous. Germline V gene lookup returns CDR1 MGHRA and CDR2 YSYEKL. CDR3 size: 14 residues. Trimming removed 4 bases from V and 4 bases from J, with 10 bases in between. CDR3 loop: CASSPGLFTGELFF. The CDR3, as DNA: TGCGCCAGCAGCCCCGGGCTGTTCACCGGGGAGCTGTTTTTT.

This clonotype occurred a few times. V is TRBV6-5 and J is TRBJ2-5; 9 bases align to TRBD1. This CDR3 is 17 amino acids long. The V gene's germline CDR1 is MNHEY and CDR2 SVGAGI. Unmatched junction bases numbered 16, after V lost 6 bases and J lost 5 bases. CDR3 DNA: TGTGCCAGCAGACCGCGCGGGTCGGGACAGGGCCGCGAGACCCAGTACTTC. This translates into CASRPRGSGQGRETQYF.